This passage covers 18 T cell receptor beta chains from one sample sequenced in a study of blood T cell repertoires in COVID-19. Generated by immunoSEQ multiplex PCR, the TCRdb table keeps only in-frame clones and is missing some. The sample contains fewer than 350,000 clones, roughly 87% of which appear only once. The sequencing sample was made of PBMCs or T cells enriched from blood (not recorded which). The origin of the receptors is a woman aged 40 to 49 who had recovered from COVID-19.

This rearrangement joins TRBV19 to TRBJ2-7, with 7 bases fitting TRBD2. The CDR3 has 16 amino acids. Germline assignment: CDR1 LNHDA and CDR2 SQIVND (reference sequence). The trim removed 6 bases at V and 3 bases at J, leaving 14 bases unmatched. CDR3 protein: CASRVLGGSGSYEQYF. CDR3 bases: TGTGCCAGTAGGGTCCTAGGCGGGAGCGGAAGCTACGAGCAGTACTTC.

This chain connects TRBV30 to TRBJ2-7, with 12 bases fitting TRBD2. The V and J ends lost 3 bases and 0 bases, in that order; junction bases with no gene match: 3. Germline V gene data show CDR1 as GTSNPN and CDR2 as SVGIG (reference sequence). The CDR3 runs 15 residues. CDR3 bases: TGTGCCTGGAGGGTGACTAGCGGGAGCTCCTACGAGCAGTACTTC. Translating it yields CAWRVTSGSSYEQYF.

This clone is a singleton in its sample. The genes are TRBV7-2 and TRBJ1-5; 9 nucleotides line up with TRBD1. The CDR3 is made up of 16 amino acids. V lost 1 base, J lost 5 bases, and 6 bases stayed unmatched. Germline values: CDR1 SGHTA, CDR2 FQGNSA. In DNA form, the CDR3 reads TGTGCCAGCAGCTTAGTCGGGACAGGGATCGATCAGCCCCAGCATTTT. This encodes CASSLVGTGIDQPQHF.

This chain uses TRBV6-1 with TRBJ1-2; D call uncertain. The V gene lost 3 bases and the J gene lost 4 bases, with 15 bases spanning the gap. Germline CDR1 MNHNS, CDR2 SASEGT. The CDR3 consists of 15 residues. The CDR3 spells CASSDPPLALYGYTF. CDR3 sequence (DNA): TGTGCCAGCAGTGACCCCCCCCTGGCCCTCTATGGCTACACCTTC.

The J gene is TRBJ1-1, the V gene TRBV3-1 (or the pseudogene TRBV3-2); D is possibly TRBD1 (5 bases). V lost 10 bases and J 5 bases, leaving 11 bases between the germline ends. The CDR3 is made up of 11 amino acids. Germline V gene lookup returns CDR1 LGHDT and CDR2 YNNKEL (reference sequence). The CDR3 protein is CATQRGTEAFF. CDR3 in DNA: TGTGCCACCCAGCGGGGGACTGAAGCTTTCTTT.

The chain combines TRBV7-9 with TRBJ2-3; 7 nucleotides align to TRBD2. Germline loops: CDR1 SEHNR, CDR2 FQNEAQ (reference sequence). The trim removed 4 bases at V and 2 bases at J, leaving 6 bases unmatched. The CDR3 runs 15 residues. The CDR3 DNA reads TGTGCCAGCAGCTCGTCGGGAGGCTACACAGATACGCAGTATTTT. This codes for CASSSSGGYTDTQYF.

The chain carries TRBV27 and TRBJ1-1; D remains unclear. The CDR3 consists of 13 residues. The germline gives CDR1 MNHEY, CDR2 SMNVEV (reference sequence). The V gene lost 4 bases and the J gene lost 11 bases, with 17 bases spanning the gap. The CDR3 DNA reads TGTGCCAGCAGTTCCCCGGGGAGCCGCGGGGCTTTCTTT. The encoded protein is CASSSPGSRGAFF.

This clone has a single count. The chain carries TRBV7-8 and TRBJ2-5; 9 nucleotides line up with TRBD1. The trim removed 3 bases at V and 5 bases at J, leaving 4 bases unmatched. The CDR3 extends over 14 amino acids. From germline, CDR1 is SGHVS and CDR2 FQNEAQ. CDR3 in DNA: TGTGCCAGCAGCTTTAGGACAGGGGATGAGACCCAGTACTTC. Its translation: CASSFRTGDETQYF. Full variable domain (remainder filled in from reference TRBV7-8 and TRBJ2-5): GAGVSQSPRYKVAKRGQDVALRCDPISGHVSLFWYQQALGQGPEFLTYFQNEAQLDKSGLPSDRFFAERPEGSVSTLKIQRTQQEDSAVYLCASSFRTGDETQYFGPGTRLLVL.

The rearrangement joins TRBV5-1 to TRBJ2-1; 8 bases fit TRBD1. V was pared by 3 bases and J by 4 bases, with 3 bases of the junction left unmatched. This CDR3 comprises 14 residues. Germline lookup yields CDR1 SGHRS and CDR2 YFSETQ. CDR3 residues: CASSSGQGYNEQFF. The CDR3 nucleotides are TGCGCCAGCAGCTCAGGACAGGGTTACAATGAGCAGTTCTTC.

V and J are TRBV28 and TRBJ1-5; 9 bases line up with TRBD1. The CDR3 loop spans 16 amino acids. J lost 7 bases, V lost 7 bases, and 14 bases had no gene match. Germline values: CDR1 MDHEN, CDR2 SYDVKM. The CDR3, as DNA: TGTGCCAGCACCACTCTAACAGGGGGCTCAGTCCAGCCCCAGCATTTT. Translation gives CASTTLTGGSVQPQHF.

The gene calls are TRBV9 and TRBJ2-1; D is perhaps TRBD2 (5 bases). The CDR3 sequence is 13 residues long. V was clipped by 0 bases and J by 8 bases, with 9 bases between them. Germline loops: CDR1 SGDLS, CDR2 YYNGEE. The CDR3 DNA reads TGTGCCAGCAGCGTAGCGGGGATGGATGAGCAGTTCTTC. Translation: CASSVAGMDEQFF.

The V call is TRBV7-2, the J call TRBJ2-7; the match to TRBD2 covers 9 bases. V shed 7 bases, J shed 4 bases, and the junction held 8 bases outside the gene matches. Germline assignment: CDR1 SGHTA and CDR2 FQGNSA. The CDR3 runs to 14 residues. CDR3 residues: CASTGLAGGYEQYF. CDR3 nucleotide sequence: TGTGCCAGCACCGGGTTGGCGGGAGGGTACGAGCAGTACTTC.

The chain carries TRBV4-1 and TRBJ2-3; D might be TRBD2 (5 bases). Trimming took off 3 bases at V and 7 bases at J, with 14 bases between the two ends. The CDR3 length is 14 residues. Germline V CDR1 and CDR2: MGHRA, YSYEKL. The CDR3 bases are TGCGCCAGCAGCCACGAACTAGATCCCTATACGCAGTATTTT. As protein: CASSHELDPYTQYF.

The chain joins TRBV24-1 to TRBJ2-1; D uncertain. CDR3 length: 13 amino acids. V gave up 9 bases and J gave up 8 bases, with 16 bases separating them. CDR1 is KGHDR and CDR2 is SFDVKD in the germline V gene. Written as DNA, the CDR3 is TGTGCCACCCGTGGTGGCCTGGTGGATGAGCAGTTCTTC. This sequence encodes CATRGGLVDEQFF.

This chain uses TRBV19 with TRBJ2-7; D perhaps matches TRBD1 (6 bases). This CDR3 is built from 14 residues. V shed 5 bases and J shed 3 bases, with 14 bases lying between them. CDR1 is LNHDA, CDR2 SQIVND, per germline (reference sequence). CDR3 loop: CASSSSGQNYEQYF. The DNA of the CDR3 is TGTGCCAGTAGTTCCTCAGGACAGAACTACGAGCAGTACTTC.

The chain has TRBV2 and TRBJ1-5; possible D gene TRBD1, 5 bases. The CDR3 loop spans 14 amino acids. The germline CDR1 and CDR2 sequences are SNHLY and FYNNEI. V lost 6 bases and J lost 4, with 13 bases in between. CDR3 protein: CASRGTGGNQPQHF. The CDR3 DNA reads TGTGCCAGCAGGGGGACTGGGGGGAATCAGCCCCAGCATTTT.

V gene TRBV9 combines with J gene TRBJ2-6, with no clear D. Per germline, CDR1 SGDLS and CDR2 YYNGEE. This CDR3 has 14 residues. V lost 1 base to trimming and J lost 4 bases, with 6 bases between them. This CDR3 reads CASSVIPGANVLTF. The CDR3 DNA follows: TGTGCCAGCAGCGTAATCCCGGGGGCCAACGTCCTGACTTTC.

This chain links TRBV18 with TRBJ2-2; TRBD2 matches at 8 bases. CDR1 and CDR2 from the germline V gene are KGHSH and LQKENI. V shed 0 bases, J shed 1 base, and the junction held 7 bases outside the gene matches. The CDR3 contains 18 residues. The CDR3 DNA reads as TGTGCCAGCTCACCACCGTTAGGAGCGGGAGAGAACACCGGGGAGCTGTTTTTT. Protein product: CASSPPLGAGENTGELFF.